What follows are 20 T cell receptor beta chains derived from one specimen sequenced in a study of metastatic and nonmetastatic thyroid tumors. TCRdb re-called the PCR reads through MiXCR. The sample shows under 25,000 clones, about 13% of them seen only once. Every patient was untreated before thyroid surgery. Sequencing was done on a sample of blood. The receptor source for this set is a female donor with papillary thyroid cancer or a benign thyroid nodule (not recorded which). Some clones in this sample may be carry-over from other donors' samples.

By proportion, this clone is medium-sized. V is TRBV12-3 or TRBV12-4 and J is TRBJ2-1; 7 bases line up with TRBD2. V shed 5 bases, J shed 7 bases, and the junction held 8 bases outside the gene matches. The CDR3 has 14 residues. The CDR3 reads CASSASGQRNEQFF. CDR3 nucleotide sequence: TGTGCCAGCAGTGCTAGCGGCCAGCGGAATGAGCAGTTCTTC.

The sample holds many counts of this clone. The rearrangement joins TRBV28 to TRBJ2-7; D gene unclear. The CDR3 has 15 residues. Trimming stripped 7 bases from V and 5 bases from J, with 21 bases between. CDR1 and CDR2 (germline): MDHEN, SYDVKM. CDR3 in amino acids: CASTSPAEGIDEQYF. The CDR3 DNA is TGTGCCAGCACCTCTCCGGCGGAAGGGATCGACGAGCAGTACTTC.

This clone was seen once. V usage is TRBV4-2 and J usage is TRBJ1-2; D is possibly TRBD1 (6 bases). The V gene's germline CDR1 is LGHNA and CDR2 YNFKEQ. V was shortened by 0 bases and J by 8 bases, with 7 bases between the two germline ends. The CDR3 is 12 amino acids. The CDR3 here is CASSQEGTGYTF. DNA for the CDR3: TGTGCCAGCAGCCAAGAGGGGACAGGCTACACCTTC.

This clone was picked up many times. This rearrangement joins TRBV6-5 to TRBJ2-7; 7 bases agree with TRBD2. The germline V gene encodes CDR1 MNHEY and CDR2 SVGAGI. Trimming removed 8 bases from V and 3 bases from J; junction bases left unmatched: 22. The CDR3 sequence is 18 residues long. The CDR3 region has the DNA TGTGCCAGCCGACAACCAAAAGACAAAAGCGGGGAGAACTACGAGCAGTACTTC. This translates into CASRQPKDKSGENYEQYF.

V gene TRBV9 combines with J gene TRBJ2-7; a possible D gene is TRBD1 (6 bases). This CDR3 has 15 amino acids. Per the germline V gene, CDR1 is SGDLS and CDR2 is YYNGEE. With 4 bases removed from V and 4 bases from J, the gap between germline ends came to 18 bases. This chain's CDR3 is CASSHAGAAPYEQYF. CDR3 in DNA: TGTGCCAGCAGCCATGCAGGGGCCGCCCCATACGAGCAGTACTTC.

This clone was picked up many times. The chain recombines TRBV30 with TRBJ2-2; D remains unclear. The CDR3 contains 15 residues. Germline CDR1 reads GTSNPN; CDR2 reads SVGIG (reference sequence). The V gene lost 1 base and the J gene lost 6 bases, with 15 bases spanning the gap. CDR3 sequence reads: CAWSARERSSGELFF. In DNA form, the CDR3 reads TGTGCCTGGAGTGCACGAGAAAGGTCCTCCGGGGAGCTGTTTTTT.

The rearrangement links TRBV6-2 or TRBV6-3 to TRBJ1-6, with 8 bases identical to TRBD1. Germline-derived CDR1 and CDR2 are MNHEY and SVGEGT. V was pared by 4 bases and J by 10 bases, with 12 bases of the junction left unmatched. The length of the CDR3 is 16 residues. CDR3 DNA sequence: TGTGCCAGCAGTTTATCCACCGGGACAGGTCACTCACCCCTCCACTTT. This translates into CASSLSTGTGHSPLHF.

This clone was observed many times. The rearrangement links TRBV13 to TRBJ1-6; D may be TRBD1 (6 bases). The CDR3 consists of 16 residues. The V end was cut by 4 bases, the J end by 2 bases, with 12 bases between. CDR1 is PRHDT and CDR2 is FYEKMQ in the germline V gene (reference sequence). This chain's CDR3 is CASSSTGWPYNSPLHF. The CDR3 DNA is TGTGCCAGCAGCTCTACAGGGTGGCCCTATAATTCACCCCTCCACTTT.

This clone was counted at least ten times. Germline and junction disagree at one end, which may indicate a read error. The chain links TRBV7-9 to TRBJ2-2, with TRBD2 as a possible D gene (5 bases). Germline assignment: CDR1 SEHNR and CDR2 FQNEAQ (reference sequence). The CDR3 covers 14 residues. The CDR3 nucleotides read TGTGCCAGCAGCCAGGACTCTCACACCGGGGAGCTGGTTTTT. Translating it yields CASSQDSHTGELVF.

This clone was detected many times. The genes are TRBV18 and TRBJ2-3; 11 bases align to TRBD2. CDR1 and CDR2 (germline): KGHSH, LQKENI. The junction had 7 bases not matched to a gene; V was cut back by 3 bases and J by 5 bases. The CDR3 is 16 residues long. DNA for the CDR3: TGTGCCAGCTCACCTAGCGGGAGGGCTTACGGAGATACGCAGTATTTT. Residues: CASSPSGRAYGDTQYF.

This clone was detected many times. The rearrangement uses TRBV6-1 and TRBJ2-1, with D perhaps matching TRBD2 (5 bases). The CDR3 contains 16 residues. V dropped 2 bases and J dropped 3 bases, with 14 bases sitting between them. Germline-derived CDR1 and CDR2 are MNHNS and SASEGT. This CDR3 reads CASSELSGKYYNEQFF. As DNA, the CDR3 is TGTGCCAGCAGTGAACTAAGCGGAAAGTACTACAATGAGCAGTTCTTC.

This clone came up once. At one end the junction does not follow the germline gene, possibly because of a read error. The chain combines TRBV7-8 with TRBJ2-2; D unresolved. Per the germline V gene, CDR1 is SGHVS and CDR2 is FQNEAQ. The CDR3 length is 14 residues. Here the CDR3 DNA reads TGTGCCAGCAGATTAGACGGCCCCACCGGGGAGCTGTTTTTT. Residues: CASRLDGPTGELFF.

This clone has a count of ten or more. The junction departs from the called germline gene at one end, perhaps through a read error. J is TRBJ2-5 and V is TRBV20-1, with D unclear. Germline loops: CDR1 DFQATT, CDR2 SNEGSKA (reference sequence). The CDR3 has 13 residues. The CDR3 coding sequence is TGCAGTGGGTGGGTGGGCGGAAGAGAGTCCCAGTACTTC. Translating gives CSGWVGGRESQYF.

This clone appeared a few times. V usage is TRBV12-3 or TRBV12-4 and J usage is TRBJ2-1; D is unresolved. Trimming removed 2 bases from V and 7 bases from J, with 18 bases in between. The CDR3 length is 16 residues. The CDR3 DNA follows: TGTGCCAGCAGTTTACGCGAGACCCTCCTGAGGAATGAGCAGTTCTTC. Protein product: CASSLRETLLRNEQFF.

This clone came up many times. This chain uses TRBV27 with TRBJ2-3; no clear D. The CDR3 consists of 15 residues. Trimming removed 6 bases from V and 0 bases from J, with 13 bases in between. The germline gives CDR1 MNHEY, CDR2 SMNVEV (reference sequence). CDR3 bases: TGTGCCAGCAGGGGTGGCAGCCCTAGCACAGATACGCAGTATTTT. Encoded protein: CASRGGSPSTDTQYF.

This clone is labeled as medium-sized. The chain carries TRBV10-1 and TRBJ1-2; D might be TRBD1 (6 bases). The germline CDR1 and CDR2 sequences are WNHNN and SYGVQD (reference sequence). The CDR3 has 13 residues. V was trimmed by 0 bases and J by 8 bases, leaving 10 bases between them. The CDR3 loop is CASSESGTLGYTF. The CDR3 DNA sequence: TGCGCCAGCAGTGAGTCGGGGACATTGGGCTACACCTTC.

This clone came up many times. This chain joins TRBV30 and TRBJ2-2, with unresolved D. Germline V gene data show CDR1 as GTSNPN and CDR2 as SVGIG (reference sequence). V gave up 0 bases and J gave up 6 bases, with 8 bases separating them. The CDR3 totals 13 residues. CDR3 amino acids: CAWSVSAAGELFF. The CDR3, as DNA: TGTGCCTGGAGTGTATCTGCGGCCGGGGAGCTGTTTTTT.

This clone showed up many times. This chain uses TRBV7-9 with TRBJ1-1; D is unclear. CDR3 size: 12 residues. Per germline, CDR1 SEHNR and CDR2 FQNEAQ (reference sequence). The V end lost 4 bases, the J end lost 5 bases, and 8 bases lay between the germline ends. CDR3 sequence: CASSSPGTEAFF. The CDR3 DNA sequence: TGTGCCAGCAGCTCCCCGGGGACTGAAGCTTTCTTT.

This clone was counted many times. This sequence joins TRBV27 and TRBJ1-2; possible D gene TRBD1, 5 bases. Germline-derived CDR1 and CDR2 are MNHEY and SMNVEV (reference sequence). The V and J ends lost 4 bases and 7 bases respectively, with 10 bases between them. The CDR3 contains 12 residues. The CDR3 here is CASSSSGVGYTF. CDR3 sequence (DNA): TGTGCCAGCAGTTCCTCGGGGGTTGGCTACACCTTC.

This clone was recorded at least ten times. A read error may be the cause here, since a much bigger clone is one base away. The sample carries other DNA sequences with the same CDR3. The chain joins TRBV28 to TRBJ2-2, with D hard to call. Germline-derived CDR1 and CDR2 are MDHEN and SYDVKM. This CDR3 spans 14 amino acids. The CDR3 region is CASSLKQNTGELFF. In DNA form, the CDR3 reads TGCGCCAGCAGTTTAAAACAAAACACCGGGGAGCTGTTTTTT.